What follows are 24 T cell receptor beta chains derived from one specimen sequenced in a study of spatial heterogeneity in lung cancer. TCRdb ran MiXCR on the 5' RACE reads and lists one entry per CDR3 protein. Of about 32,000 distinct CDR3 sequences in the sample, roughly 10% were seen once. Time point meaning: blood at routine non-recurrence follow-up after resection. The specimen comprised PBMCs, sampled at follow-up. The receptors stem from a female donor with early-stage non-small cell lung cancer.

This clonotype was observed many times. This chain uses TRBV5-1 with TRBJ1-1, with D hard to call. The germline V gene encodes CDR1 SGHRS and CDR2 YFSETQ. The CDR3 runs 11 residues. Deletions cut 0 bases from V and 6 bases from J, with 3 bases between. As DNA, the CDR3 is TGCGCCAGCAGCTTGGGGCCTGAAGCTTTCTTT. Its protein is CASSLGPEAFF.

This clonotype was counted many times. This chain joins TRBV20-1 and TRBJ1-1; D perhaps matches TRBD1 (6 bases). CDR1 is DFQATT, CDR2 SNEGSKA, per germline (reference sequence). The CDR3 runs 14 residues. V gave up 5 bases and J gave up 4 bases, with 17 bases separating them. The CDR3 loop reads CSAWEQGSGTEAFF. In DNA, the CDR3 is TGCAGTGCTTGGGAACAGGGTTCAGGCACTGAAGCTTTCTTT.

The table lists this clonotype with many counts. The gene calls are TRBV20-1 and TRBJ1-5; D unresolved. Deletions cut 3 bases from V and 0 bases from J, with 6 bases between. The CDR3 runs to 13 residues. Germline V gene lookup returns CDR1 DFQATT and CDR2 SNEGSKA (reference sequence). The CDR3 protein is CSASGDSNQPQHF. The CDR3 nucleotides read TGCAGTGCTAGTGGGGATAGCAATCAGCCCCAGCATTTT.

This clonotype was detected only a few times. The chain couples TRBV24-1 to TRBJ2-2; D possibly uses TRBD1 or TRBD2 (5 bases each). The ends were cut back, 6 bases at V and 5 bases at J, with 15 bases in the middle. Germline CDR1 and CDR2: KGHDR and SFDVKD. This CDR3 spans 15 amino acids. The CDR3 loop reads CATSTGARMTGELFF. The CDR3 nucleotides read TGTGCCACCAGTACCGGGGCTCGGATGACCGGGGAGCTGTTTTTT.

This chain links TRBV7-8 with TRBJ2-7; D call uncertain. CDR1 is SGHVS and CDR2 is FQNEAQ in the germline V gene. Between the trimmed V and J ends, which lost 2 bases and 2 bases, there was a span of 13 bases. This CDR3 has 15 amino acids. This CDR3 reads CASSLYTSATYEQYF. As DNA, the CDR3 is TGTGCCAGCAGCTTATATACTTCTGCCACCTACGAGCAGTACTTC.

Many counts were recorded for this clonotype. J is TRBJ2-7 and V is TRBV20-1, with 7 bases identical to TRBD1. The CDR3 is made up of 13 amino acids. Germline V lookup: CDR1 DFQATT, CDR2 SNEGSKA (reference sequence). V dropped 6 bases and J dropped 7; count of bases not matched to a gene: 12. The CDR3 sequence is CSAKTGPHGEQYF. The CDR3, as DNA: TGCAGTGCAAAGACAGGGCCCCACGGGGAGCAGTACTTC.

This clonotype has a handful of counts. This rearrangement joins TRBV29-1 to TRBJ2-3; 9 nucleotides agree with TRBD1. V trimming: 1 base; J trimming: 4 bases; junction bases outside the gene matches: 3. The CDR3 consists of 14 residues. Germline assignment: CDR1 SQVTM and CDR2 ANQGSEA. The CDR3 loop reads CSVEGGTGSDTQYF. Written as DNA, the CDR3 is TGCAGCGTTGAAGGTGGGACAGGGTCAGATACGCAGTATTTT.

This clonotype showed up many times. This sequence joins TRBV19 and TRBJ2-7; D not resolved. The CDR3 has 13 residues. Per the germline V gene, CDR1 is LNHDA and CDR2 is SQIVND (reference sequence). The V and J ends lost 3 bases and 3 bases respectively, with 9 bases between them. CDR3 in amino acids: CASSIGRSYEQYF. DNA for the CDR3: TGTGCCAGTAGTATTGGACGGAGCTACGAGCAGTACTTC. The full variable domain, its missing parts supplied by reference TRBV19 and TRBJ2-7, is DGGITQSPKYLFRKEGQNVTLSCEQNLNHDAMYWYRQDPGQGLRLIYYSQIVNDFQKGDIAEGYSVSREKKESFPLTVTSAQKNPTAFYLCASSIGRSYEQYFGPGTRLTVT.

The gene calls are TRBV7-9 and TRBJ1-4; 8 bases align to TRBD1. V gave up 5 bases and J gave up 7 bases; unmatched junction bases: 12. CDR3 length equals 16 residues. Germline V gene lookup returns CDR1 SEHNR and CDR2 FQNEAQ (reference sequence). The DNA of the CDR3 is TGTGCCAGCAGCACAACCCCCCCAGGGGGCATTGAAAAACTGTTTTTT. Translation gives CASSTTPPGGIEKLFF.

This clonotype was counted ten times or more. CDR3: CASSHGGKTEAFF. CDR3 sequence (DNA): TGTGCCAGCAGCCACGGAGGGAAGACTGAAGCTTTCTTT. This chain connects TRBV3-1 to TRBJ1-1, with unresolved D. Trimming took 3 bases from V and 5 from J, leaving 10 bases between them. Germline CDR1 LGHDT, CDR2 YNNKEL (reference sequence). The CDR3 is 13 residues long. The full variable domain, rest sourced from reference TRBV3-1 and TRBJ1-1, is DTAVSQTPKYLVTQMGNDKSIKCEQNLGHDTMYWYKQDSKKFLKIMFSYNNKELIINETVPNRFSPKSPDKAHLNLHINSLELGDSAVYFCASSHGGKTEAFFGQGTRLTVV.

The chain is built from TRBV2 and TRBJ1-5; tentative D call: TRBD1 (5 bases). Looked up from germline, CDR1 is SNHLY and CDR2 is FYNNEI. Trimming stripped 0 bases from V and 11 bases from J, with 17 bases between. The CDR3 totals 15 residues. CDR3 loop: CASSEAGTGPQAQHF. DNA for the CDR3: TGTGCCAGCAGTGAAGCTGGAACAGGCCCACAGGCCCAGCATTTT.

This clonotype was seen more than once but under ten times. CDR3 sequence (DNA): TGTGCCAGCAGCGGATTACGGAGGGCCAATGAGCAGTTCTTC. Amino acids: CASSGLRRANEQFF. The chain employs TRBV9 and TRBJ2-1; TRBD2 might be the D (6 bases). From germline, CDR1 is SGDLS and CDR2 YYNGEE. The CDR3 contains 14 residues. V was shortened by 3 bases and J by 6 bases, with 13 bases between the two germline ends.

This clonotype was detected many times. The chain employs TRBV2 and TRBJ2-2, with D uncertain. V gave up 6 bases and J gave up 5 bases, with 10 bases separating them. The CDR3 is 13 amino acids. Germline CDR1 and CDR2: SNHLY and FYNNEI. The CDR3 coding sequence is TGTGCCAGCAGGGGTTCAGTGACCGGGGAGCTGTTTTTT. Encoded protein: CASRGSVTGELFF.

This clonotype was seen more than once but under ten times. The chain has TRBV19 and TRBJ1-2; 8 bases map to TRBD1. Germline CDR1 LNHDA, CDR2 SQIVND (reference sequence). This CDR3 contains 16 residues. The junction had 17 bases not matched to a gene; V was cut back by 8 bases and J by 6 bases. CDR3 coding DNA: TGTGCCAGTGGTGCTTGGGATAGGACAGGGACGGATGGCTACACCTTC. Protein: CASGAWDRTGTDGYTF.

This clonotype has more than one count but fewer than ten. The chain couples TRBV2 to TRBJ2-1, with unresolved D. Trimming pared 8 bases from V and 6 bases from J, leaving 8 bases between. Germline values: CDR1 SNHLY, CDR2 FYNNEI. The CDR3 extends over 11 amino acids. For the CDR3, the DNA is TGTGCCAGCGGCGGCCCCAATGAGCAGTTCTTC. It encodes CASGGPNEQFF.

This clonotype has a handful of counts. This sequence joins TRBV20-1 and TRBJ2-1; D might be TRBD2 (7 bases). The CDR3 has 18 residues. The germline gives CDR1 DFQATT, CDR2 SNEGSKA (reference sequence). V was shortened by 2 bases and J by 0 bases, with 20 bases between the two germline ends. As DNA, the CDR3 is TGCAGTGCTAGATCTCGGACGGGGGGCCAGGTCTCCTACAATGAGCAGTTCTTC. As protein: CSARSRTGGQVSYNEQFF.

The V and J genes are TRBV20-1 and TRBJ2-7; 8 bases align to TRBD1. The CDR3 has 13 residues. Per the germline V gene, CDR1 is DFQATT and CDR2 is SNEGSKA (reference sequence). Losses at the gene ends were 3 bases for V and 2 bases for J; bases not matched to a gene: 3. The CDR3 DNA follows: TGCAGTGCTAGTGACAGGGGCCCCTACGAGCAGTACTTC. It specifies CSASDRGPYEQYF.

This clonotype was seen repeatedly, ten times or more. The chain carries TRBV4-2 and TRBJ1-5; the D is unclear. The CDR3 runs 13 residues. With 1 base removed from V and 9 bases from J, the gap between germline ends came to 10 bases. Germline values: CDR1 LGHNA, CDR2 YNFKEQ. The CDR3 region is CASSQGPLAPQHF. The DNA of the CDR3 is TGTGCCAGCAGCCAAGGCCCCCTTGCGCCCCAGCATTTT.

The chain recombines TRBV12-3 or TRBV12-4 with TRBJ2-2; D might be TRBD1 (6 bases). Trimming removed 8 bases at V and 4 bases at J, with 17 bases between. The CDR3 is 15 residues long. CDR3 sequence reads: CASGRGSSITGELFF. The CDR3 region has the DNA TGTGCCAGCGGCAGGGGTAGTTCAATCACCGGGGAGCTGTTTTTT.

At least ten counts were recorded for this clonotype. The rearrangement uses TRBV20-1 and TRBJ2-3; D unclear. Germline V lookup: CDR1 DFQATT, CDR2 SNEGSKA (reference sequence). The CDR3 contains 14 residues. V lost 2 bases, J lost 0 bases, and 9 bases lay in between. The chain's CDR3 is CSARPWRSTDTQYF. CDR3 sequence (DNA): TGCAGTGCTAGACCTTGGCGGAGCACAGATACGCAGTATTTT.

This clonotype was found many times. The chain couples TRBV29-1 to TRBJ2-1; possibly TRBD2 for D (5 bases). The CDR3 has 12 residues. Trimming took off 3 bases at V and 9 bases at J, with 12 bases between the two ends. Germline lookup yields CDR1 SQVTM and CDR2 ANQGSEA. The CDR3 DNA reads as TGCAGCGTTGAGAAGGGAGAGGGTGAGCAGTTCTTC. Protein product: CSVEKGEGEQFF.

This clonotype was counted at least ten times. The chain carries TRBV28 and TRBJ1-1; no reliable D call. The CDR3 runs 13 residues. Germline V gives CDR1 MDHEN, CDR2 SYDVKM. V was pared by 3 bases and J by 2 bases, with 7 bases between. CDR3 nucleotides: TGTGCCAGCAGTTTTGCGGGTAACACTGAAGCTTTCTTT. It specifies CASSFAGNTEAFF.

The CDR3 nucleotides read TGTGCCAGCAGTGTGTCCAGCTCCTACGAGCAGTACTTC. Translation gives CASSVSSSYEQYF. This chain uses TRBV6-1 with TRBJ2-7; no firm D call. CDR1 MNHNS and CDR2 SASEGT come from the germline V gene. CDR3 size: 13 residues. The V gene lost 4 bases and the J gene lost 0 bases, with 7 bases spanning the gap.

This clonotype occurred a few times. This rearrangement joins TRBV5-1 to TRBJ2-3; D gene uncertain. The germline V gene encodes CDR1 SGHRS and CDR2 YFSETQ. The V end was cut by 4 bases, the J end by 4 bases, with 13 bases between. The CDR3 has 14 residues. The DNA of the CDR3 is TGCGCCAGCAGCGGGGATTCGTGGGCAGATACGCAGTATTTT. Its translation: CASSGDSWADTQYF.